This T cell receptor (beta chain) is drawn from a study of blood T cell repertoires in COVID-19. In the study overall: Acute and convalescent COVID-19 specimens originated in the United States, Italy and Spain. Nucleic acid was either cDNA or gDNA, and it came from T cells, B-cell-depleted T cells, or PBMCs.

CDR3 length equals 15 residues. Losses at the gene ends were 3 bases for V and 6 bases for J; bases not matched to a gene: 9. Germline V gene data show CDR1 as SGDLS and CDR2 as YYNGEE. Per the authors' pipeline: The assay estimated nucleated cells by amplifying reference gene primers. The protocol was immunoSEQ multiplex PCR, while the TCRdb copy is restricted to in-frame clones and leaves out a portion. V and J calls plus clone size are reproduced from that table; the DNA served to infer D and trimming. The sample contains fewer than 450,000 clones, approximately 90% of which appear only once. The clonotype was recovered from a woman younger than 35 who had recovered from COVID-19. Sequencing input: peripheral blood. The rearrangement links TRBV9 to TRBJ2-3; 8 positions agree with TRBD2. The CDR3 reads CASSGFTSGVDTQYF. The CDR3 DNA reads TGTGCCAGCAGCGGGTTCACTAGCGGAGTTGATACGCAGTATTTT.